These 21 T cell receptor beta chains were all obtained from the same sample, sequenced in a study of OX40 agonist ivuxolimab in advanced cancers. Library preparation employed the immunoSEQ multiplex PCR assay. TCRdb obtained this table from immuneACCESS and retained in-frame rearrangements with V and J assigned. These tables miss some clones; where compared with another copy, unresolved V genes account for less than half of the shortfall, and the remainder is unexplained. This sample gives 15,000 to 20,000 clones in total; approximately 78% of them show up just once. Of the sample, roughly 25% is held by the ten largest clones. The source material was CD4+ or CD8+ T cells sorted from blood, sampled in a trial of the OX40 agonist ivuxolimab. These receptors were taken from an adult with an advanced solid tumor such as melanoma, head and neck, liver or kidney cancer.

The chain is built from TRBV10-1 and TRBJ2-7; a weak D match, TRBD1 (6 bases). The CDR3 loop spans 13 amino acids. Germline V gene sequence: CDR1 WNHNN, CDR2 SYGVQD (reference sequence). Trimming stripped 2 bases from V and 5 bases from J, with 10 bases between. CDR3 in amino acids: CASSEGRGNEQYF. In nucleotides, the CDR3 is TGCGCCAGCAGTGAGGGCAGGGGCAACGAGCAGTACTTC.

The chain is built from TRBV11-2 and TRBJ2-7, with a weak D call TRBD1 (5 bases). CDR3 length: 13 amino acids. With 3 bases removed from V and 2 bases from J, the gap between germline ends came to 8 bases. From germline, CDR1 is SGHAT and CDR2 FQNNGV. The CDR3 bases are TGTGCCAGCAGCTTGGGGCTAACCTACGAGCAGTACTTC. Its translation is CASSLGLTYEQYF.

The gene calls are TRBV27 and TRBJ2-5, with D unclear. Germline values: CDR1 MNHEY, CDR2 SMNVEV (reference sequence). Trimming cost V 5 bases and J 4 bases, with 17 bases left between them. This CDR3 region has 15 residues. The DNA of the CDR3 is TGTGCCAGCAGTCCGCCGCTAGAGCTGGGAGAGACCCAGTACTTC. It specifies CASSPPLELGETQYF.

The chain uses TRBV9 and TRBJ2-5; perhaps TRBD2 as D (6 bases). V shed 4 bases and J shed 1 base, with 11 bases lying between them. The CDR3 runs 14 residues. The germline V gene encodes CDR1 SGDLS and CDR2 YYNGEE. The CDR3 here is CASSSSGFQETQYF. Here the CDR3 DNA reads TGTGCCAGCAGCTCAAGCGGGTTCCAAGAGACCCAGTACTTC.

This clone was found a few times. V is TRBV4-1 and J is TRBJ2-1; 8 nucleotides agree with TRBD2. The germline CDR1 and CDR2 sequences are MGHRA and YSYEKL. The V and J ends lost 4 bases and 4 bases, in that order; junction bases with no gene match: 15. The CDR3 has 18 residues. CDR3 bases: TGCGCCAGCAGCCTCGACCCGGGACTAGGATCCGATTACAATGAGCAGTTCTTC. Its protein product is CASSLDPGLGSDYNEQFF.

The chain combines TRBV28 with TRBJ2-7; possible D gene TRBD2, 6 bases. Germline CDR1 reads MDHEN; CDR2 reads SYDVKM. The CDR3 totals 14 residues. The germline V and J ends were trimmed by 5 bases and 3 bases, with 14 bases remaining between them. The chain's CDR3 is CASSPMGGGYEQYF. The CDR3 DNA reads as TGTGCCAGCAGTCCGATGGGGGGAGGCTACGAGCAGTACTTC.

The V call is TRBV6-6, the J call TRBJ2-7, with D uncertain. CDR3 length equals 15 residues. The germline V and J ends were trimmed by 5 bases and 5 bases, with 19 bases remaining between them. The germline CDR1 and CDR2 sequences are MNHNY and SVGAGI (reference sequence). The CDR3 DNA is TGTGCCAGCAGTCCCCGGGTCCTACCCTTCGACGAGCAGTACTTC. Protein sequence: CASSPRVLPFDEQYF.

This chain connects TRBV6-4 to TRBJ2-2; a weak D match, TRBD2 (6 bases). V gave up 3 bases and J gave up 6 bases, with 11 bases separating them. CDR1 is MRHNA and CDR2 is SNTAGT in the germline V gene. The CDR3 contains 14 residues. CDR3 nucleotide sequence: TGTGCCAGCAGTGAAGCCGGGGGTGCCGGGGAGCTGTTTTTT. Amino acids: CASSEAGGAGELFF.

In nucleotides, the CDR3 is TGTGCCAGCAGCTTCAGGACAACCTACGAGCAGTACTTC. The encoded protein is CASSFRTTYEQYF. The V and J genes are TRBV7-9 and TRBJ2-7, with D tentatively TRBD1 (5 bases). Germline CDR1 reads SEHNR; CDR2 reads FQNEAQ (reference sequence). With 3 bases removed from V and 2 bases from J, the gap between germline ends came to 8 bases. The CDR3 runs 13 residues.

The J gene is TRBJ2-1, the V gene TRBV4-1; D is ambiguous. Trimming took off 4 bases at V and 4 bases at J, with 5 bases between the two ends. Germline loops: CDR1 MGHRA, CDR2 YSYEKL. The CDR3 runs 12 residues. As DNA, the CDR3 is TGCGCCAGCAGCCCGGGTTACAATGAGCAGTTCTTC. Translation gives CASSPGYNEQFF.

This clone showed up just once. The chain is built from TRBV28 and TRBJ2-5; 7 bases agree with TRBD1. The J segment lost 0 bases and the V segment lost 6 bases, leaving 13 bases of the junction unmatched. Per germline, CDR1 MDHEN and CDR2 SYDVKM. The length of the CDR3 is 17 residues. CDR3 DNA: TGTGCCAGCAGCTCTCCCTCTATGACAGGGTACCAAGAGACCCAGTACTTC. The encoded protein is CASSSPSMTGYQETQYF.

The chain links TRBV7-6 to TRBJ2-1, with D possibly being TRBD2 (6 bases). CDR3 size: 13 residues. The germline V gene encodes CDR1 SGHVS and CDR2 FNYEAQ. V lost 2 bases to trimming and J lost 8 bases, with 10 bases between them. The CDR3 nucleotides read TGTGCCAGCAGCTTATTCAGGGAGGATGAGCAGTTCTTC. It is translated as CASSLFREDEQFF.

The J gene is TRBJ1-1, the V gene TRBV11-2; no reliable D call. V was clipped by 1 base and J by 2 bases, with 8 bases between them. This CDR3 spans 14 amino acids. CDR1 is SGHAT, CDR2 FQNNGV, per germline. The CDR3, as DNA: TGTGCCAGCAGCTTAGGCCTGTTAAACACTGAAGCTTTCTTT. This gives the protein CASSLGLLNTEAFF.

This clone was picked up a small number of times. The rearrangement joins TRBV18 to TRBJ2-2, with D possibly matching TRBD2 (6 bases). Per germline, CDR1 KGHSH and CDR2 LQKENI. This CDR3 contains 13 residues. The ends were cut back, 2 bases at V and 7 bases at J, with 8 bases in the middle. CDR3 region: CASSPKGGGELFF. For the CDR3, the DNA is TGTGCCAGCTCACCAAAGGGAGGCGGGGAGCTGTTTTTT.

This chain uses TRBV27 with TRBJ2-7, with D tentatively TRBD1 (7 bases). The CDR3 has 15 amino acids. V lost 1 base and J 4 bases, leaving 14 bases between the germline ends. CDR1 MNHEY and CDR2 SMNVEV come from the germline V gene (reference sequence). CDR3 DNA: TGTGCCAGCAGTTTATGGGCGGGACAGAGGTACGAGCAGTACTTC. The encoded protein is CASSLWAGQRYEQYF.

V usage is TRBV9 and J usage is TRBJ2-1; TRBD2 agrees at 11 bases. Per germline, CDR1 SGDLS and CDR2 YYNGEE. The CDR3 length is 15 residues. V was clipped by 2 bases and J by 5 bases; unmatched bases: 3. CDR3 amino acids: CASSVLAGGNNEQFF. In DNA form, the CDR3 reads TGTGCCAGCAGCGTCCTAGCGGGGGGAAACAATGAGCAGTTCTTC.

V usage is TRBV4-1 and J usage is TRBJ2-1, with D hard to call. The CDR3 spans 13 residues. Trimming cost V 0 bases and J 10 bases, with 10 bases left between them. Germline CDR1 reads MGHRA; CDR2 reads YSYEKL. In DNA, the CDR3 is TGCGCCAGCAGCCAAGACTACTTCGGGGAGCAGTTCTTC. This encodes CASSQDYFGEQFF.

The rearrangement links TRBV29-1 to TRBJ2-2, with 7 bases that match TRBD2. Germline lookup yields CDR1 SQVTM and CDR2 ANQGSEA. This CDR3 spans 14 amino acids. V trimming: 3 bases; J trimming: 4 bases; junction bases outside the gene matches: 5. The DNA for the CDR3 is TGCAGCGTTGATAGCGGCGGGAGCACCGGGGAGCTGTTTTTT. Its protein is CSVDSGGSTGELFF.

Details on this clone: A single base separates this from a much larger clone, so it may be a read error. This chain joins TRBV27 and TRBJ2-5, with D possibly being TRBD1 or TRBD2 (6 bases each). CDR3 length: 15 amino acids. Per germline, CDR1 MNHEY and CDR2 SMNVEV (reference sequence). V was cut by 3 bases and J by 11 bases, with 22 bases left in between. The CDR3 sequence is CASSLSLGGRHEQYF. Here the CDR3 DNA reads TGTGCCAGCAGTTTGTCCCTTGGGGGGCGTCATGAGCAGTACTTC.

This chain joins TRBV15 and TRBJ1-5; D may be TRBD1 (5 bases). Per the germline V gene, CDR1 is LNHNV and CDR2 is YYDKDF (reference sequence). There are 14 residues in the CDR3. The V and J ends lost 6 bases and 1 base respectively, with 10 bases between them. In DNA form, the CDR3 reads TGTGCCACCAGGCAGGGAGCGAGCAATCAGCCCCAGCATTTT. Translated, it gives CATRQGASNQPQHF. The whole variable domain, filled in from reference TRBV15 and TRBJ1-5, reads DAMVIQNPRYQVTQFGKPVTLSCSQTLNHNVMYWYQQKSSQAPKLLFHYYDKDFNNEADTPDNFQSRRPNTSFCFLDIRSPGLGDTAMYLCATRQGASNQPQHFGDGTRLSIL.

This clone was detected only a few times. V is TRBV11-2 and J is TRBJ2-1; the D gene is possibly TRBD1 (6 bases). The ends were cut back, 0 bases at V and 7 bases at J, with 10 bases in the middle. Germline-derived CDR1 and CDR2 are SGHAT and FQNNGV. This CDR3 has 14 residues. DNA of the CDR3: TGTGCCAGCAGCTTAGATTTCCAGGGGAATGAGCAGTTCTTC. Translated: CASSLDFQGNEQFF.